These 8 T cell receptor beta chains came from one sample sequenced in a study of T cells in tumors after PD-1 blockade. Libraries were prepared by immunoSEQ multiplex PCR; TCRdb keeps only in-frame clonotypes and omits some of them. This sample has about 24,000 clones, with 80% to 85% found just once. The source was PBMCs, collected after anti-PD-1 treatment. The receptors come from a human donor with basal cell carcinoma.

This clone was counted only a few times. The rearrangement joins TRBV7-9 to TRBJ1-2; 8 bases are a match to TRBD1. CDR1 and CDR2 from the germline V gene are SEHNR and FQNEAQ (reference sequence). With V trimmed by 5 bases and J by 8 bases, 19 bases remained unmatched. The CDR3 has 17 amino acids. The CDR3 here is CASSLLEGLGQGFGYTF. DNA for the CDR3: TGTGCCAGCAGCCTTTTGGAAGGCCTTGGACAGGGCTTCGGCTACACCTTC.

The CDR3 loop is CASSRTGKEFTSNQPQHF. The CDR3 nucleotides read TGCGCCAGCTCCCGGACAGGGAAGGAATTTACTAGCAATCAGCCCCAGCATTTT. The rearrangement joins TRBV5-1 to TRBJ1-5, with 8 bases identical to TRBD1. CDR3 size: 18 residues. V was clipped by 7 bases and J by 0 bases; unmatched bases: 15. CDR1 and CDR2 (germline): SGHRS, YFSETQ.

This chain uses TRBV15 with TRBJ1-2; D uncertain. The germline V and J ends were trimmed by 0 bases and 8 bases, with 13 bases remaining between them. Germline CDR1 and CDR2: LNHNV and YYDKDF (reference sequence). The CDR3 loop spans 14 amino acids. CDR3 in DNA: TGTGCCACCAGCAGAGAAAAAGCCGGGTTCGGCTACACCTTC. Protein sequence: CATSREKAGFGYTF.

This CDR3 is CASSTTGENEKLFF. The CDR3 DNA reads as TGCGCCAGCAGCACGACAGGAGAAAATGAAAAACTGTTTTTT. The chain carries TRBV5-1 and TRBJ1-4, with a possible D match to TRBD1 (6 bases). CDR3 size: 14 residues. Trimming left V 4 bases short and J 5 bases short, with 12 bases between. The germline V gene encodes CDR1 SGHRS and CDR2 YFSETQ.

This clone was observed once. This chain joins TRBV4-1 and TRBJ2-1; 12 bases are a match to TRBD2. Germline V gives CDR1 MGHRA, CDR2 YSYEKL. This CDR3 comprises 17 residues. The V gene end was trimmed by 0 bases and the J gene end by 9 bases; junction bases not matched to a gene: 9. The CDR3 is CASSQDLASGGAGEQFF. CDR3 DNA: TGCGCCAGCAGCCAAGACTTGGCTAGCGGGGGGGCCGGTGAGCAGTTCTTC.

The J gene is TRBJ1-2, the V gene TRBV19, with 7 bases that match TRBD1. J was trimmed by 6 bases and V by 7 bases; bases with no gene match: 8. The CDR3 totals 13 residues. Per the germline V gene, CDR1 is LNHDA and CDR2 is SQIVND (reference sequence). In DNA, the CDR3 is TGTGCCAGTACTCCCCGGCAGGGGGATGGCTACACCTTC. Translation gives CASTPRQGDGYTF.

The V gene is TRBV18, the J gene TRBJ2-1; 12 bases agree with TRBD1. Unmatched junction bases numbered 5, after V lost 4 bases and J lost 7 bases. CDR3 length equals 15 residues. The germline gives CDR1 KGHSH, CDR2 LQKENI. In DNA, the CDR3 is TGTGCCAGCTCACTCGGGACAGGGGGCGTAAATGAGCAGTTCTTC. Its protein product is CASSLGTGGVNEQFF.

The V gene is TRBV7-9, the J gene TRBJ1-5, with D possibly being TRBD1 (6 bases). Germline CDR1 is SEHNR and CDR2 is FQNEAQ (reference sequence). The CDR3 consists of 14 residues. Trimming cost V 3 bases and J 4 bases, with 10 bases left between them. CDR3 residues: CASSFEGGNQPQHF. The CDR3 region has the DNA TGTGCCAGCAGCTTCGAAGGGGGTAATCAGCCCCAGCATTTT.